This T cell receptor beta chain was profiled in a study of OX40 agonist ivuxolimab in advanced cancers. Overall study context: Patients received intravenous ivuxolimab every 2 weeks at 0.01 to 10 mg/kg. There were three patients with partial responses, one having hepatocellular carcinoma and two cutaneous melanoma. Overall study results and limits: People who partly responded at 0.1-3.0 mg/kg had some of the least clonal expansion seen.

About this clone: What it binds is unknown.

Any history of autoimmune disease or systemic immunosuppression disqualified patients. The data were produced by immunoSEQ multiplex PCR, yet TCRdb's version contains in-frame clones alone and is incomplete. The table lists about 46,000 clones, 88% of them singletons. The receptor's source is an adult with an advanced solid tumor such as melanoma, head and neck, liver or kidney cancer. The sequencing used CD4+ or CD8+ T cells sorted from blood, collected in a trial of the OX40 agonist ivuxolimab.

CDR3 nucleotides: TGCGCCAGCAGTGAGCGAAGCGGGCCTGCCTACAATGAGCAGTTCTTC. Its protein product is CASSERSGPAYNEQFF. The chain uses TRBV10-1 and TRBJ2-1; possibly TRBD2 for D (6 bases). Trimming left V 2 bases short and J 2 bases short, with 13 bases between. Germline loops: CDR1 WNHNN, CDR2 SYGVQD (reference sequence). The CDR3 length is 16 residues.